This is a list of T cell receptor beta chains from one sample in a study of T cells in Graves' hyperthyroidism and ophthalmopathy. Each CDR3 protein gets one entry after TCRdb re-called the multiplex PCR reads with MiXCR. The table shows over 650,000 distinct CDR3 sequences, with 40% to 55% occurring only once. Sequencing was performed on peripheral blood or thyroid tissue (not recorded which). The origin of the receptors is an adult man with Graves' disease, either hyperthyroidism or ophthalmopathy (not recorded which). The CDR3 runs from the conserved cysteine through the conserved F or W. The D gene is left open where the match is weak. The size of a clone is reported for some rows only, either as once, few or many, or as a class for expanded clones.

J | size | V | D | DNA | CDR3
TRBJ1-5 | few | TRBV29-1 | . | TGCAGCTTGGGAGTTAGCAATCAGCCCCAGCATTTT | CSLGVSNQPQHF
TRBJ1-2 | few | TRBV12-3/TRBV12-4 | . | TGTGCCAGCAGACACAATCCGACAGGCCTAACTTCCTATGGCTACACCTTC | CASRHNPTGLTSYGYTF
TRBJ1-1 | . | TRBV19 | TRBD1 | TGTGCCAGTAGTATCCCCCCAGGGGGGGAAGCTTTCTTT | CASSIPPGGEAFF
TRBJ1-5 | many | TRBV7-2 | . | TGTGCCAGCAGCTTAGCGCTGGGGGGGGCCCAGCATTTT | CASSLALGGAQHF
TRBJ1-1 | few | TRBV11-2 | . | TGTGCCAGCGAAATGGTGAACACTGAAGCTTTCTTT | CASEMVNTEAFF
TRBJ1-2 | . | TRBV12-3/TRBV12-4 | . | TGTGCCAGCAGTTACGGCCCTCTGGATGGCTACACCTTC | CASSYGPLDGYTF
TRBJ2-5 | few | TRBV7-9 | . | TGTGCCAGCAGCCTCCTAGGGGGGACTAAGGAGACCCAGTACTTC | CASSLLGGTKETQYF
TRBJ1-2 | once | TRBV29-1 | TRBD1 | TGCAGCGTTGTGTGGACAGGGGGCTACACCTTC | CSVVWTGGYTF
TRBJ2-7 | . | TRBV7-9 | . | TGTGCCTGGAGTGTACGGGGAAAAGGCTACGAGCAGTACTTC | CAWSVRGKGYEQYF
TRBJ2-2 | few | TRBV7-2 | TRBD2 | TGTGCCAGTATGACAGAACTAGCGGGAGGGGCCGGGGAGCTGTTTTTT | CASMTELAGGAGELFF
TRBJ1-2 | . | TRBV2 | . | TGTGCCAGCAGTAAAGACACTCTCTATGGCTACACCTTC | CASSKDTLYGYTF
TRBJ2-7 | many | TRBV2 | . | TGTGCCAGCAGTGCAGAACAGGGAATCAACGAGCAGTACTTC | CASSAEQGINEQYF
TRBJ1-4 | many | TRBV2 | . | TGTGCCAGCAGCAAGGACATAAATGAAAAACTGTTTTTT | CASSKDINEKLFF
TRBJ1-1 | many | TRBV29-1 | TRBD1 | TGCAGCGCACGACAGGGGATGGTCACTGAAGCTTTCTTT | CSARQGMVTEAFF
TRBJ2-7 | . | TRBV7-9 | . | TGTGCCAGCAGCTTACAACGAATAGTTGGCGAGAGCTACGAGCAGTACTTC | CASSLQRIVGESYEQYF
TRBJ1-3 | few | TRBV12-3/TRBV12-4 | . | TGTGCCAGCAGTTCGCCGGACGCTGGAAACACCATATATTTT | CASSSPDAGNTIYF